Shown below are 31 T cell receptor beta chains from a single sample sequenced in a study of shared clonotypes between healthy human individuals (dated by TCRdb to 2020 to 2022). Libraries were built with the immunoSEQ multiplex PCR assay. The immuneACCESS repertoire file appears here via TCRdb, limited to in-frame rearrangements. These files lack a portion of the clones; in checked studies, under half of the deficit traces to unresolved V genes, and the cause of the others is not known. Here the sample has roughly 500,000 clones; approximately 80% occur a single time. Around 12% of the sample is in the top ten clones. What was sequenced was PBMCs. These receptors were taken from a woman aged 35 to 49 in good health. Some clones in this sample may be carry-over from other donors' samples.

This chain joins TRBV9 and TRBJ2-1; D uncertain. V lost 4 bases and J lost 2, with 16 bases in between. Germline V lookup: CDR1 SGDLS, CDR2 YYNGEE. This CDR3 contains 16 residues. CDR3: CASSPPGPRAYNEQFF. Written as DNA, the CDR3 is TGTGCCAGCAGCCCCCCCGGACCCCGGGCCTACAATGAGCAGTTCTTC.

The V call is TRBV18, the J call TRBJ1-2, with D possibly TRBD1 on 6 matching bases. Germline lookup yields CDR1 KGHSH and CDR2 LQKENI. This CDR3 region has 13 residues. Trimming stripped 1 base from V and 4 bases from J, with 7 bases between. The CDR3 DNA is TGTGCCAGCTCACCACAGGACAGCTATGGCTACACCTTC. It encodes CASSPQDSYGYTF.

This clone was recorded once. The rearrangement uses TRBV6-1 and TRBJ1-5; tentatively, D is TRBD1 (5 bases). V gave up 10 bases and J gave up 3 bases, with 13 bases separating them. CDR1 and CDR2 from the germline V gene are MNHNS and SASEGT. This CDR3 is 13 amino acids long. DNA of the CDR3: TGTGCCACCCAAGACAGTTACAATCAGCCCCAGCATTTT. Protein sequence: CATQDSYNQPQHF.

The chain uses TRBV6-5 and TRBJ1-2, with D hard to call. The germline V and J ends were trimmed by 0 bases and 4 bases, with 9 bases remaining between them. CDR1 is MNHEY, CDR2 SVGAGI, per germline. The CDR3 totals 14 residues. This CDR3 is CASSYSGSLYGYTF. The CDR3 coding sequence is TGTGCCAGCAGTTACTCGGGGAGCCTCTATGGCTACACCTTC.

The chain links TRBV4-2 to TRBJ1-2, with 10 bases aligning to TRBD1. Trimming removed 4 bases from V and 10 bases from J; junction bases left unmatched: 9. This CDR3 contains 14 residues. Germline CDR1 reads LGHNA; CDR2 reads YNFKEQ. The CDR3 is CASSPLGGQGVYTF. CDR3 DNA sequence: TGTGCCAGCAGCCCACTAGGCGGACAGGGGGTCTACACCTTC.

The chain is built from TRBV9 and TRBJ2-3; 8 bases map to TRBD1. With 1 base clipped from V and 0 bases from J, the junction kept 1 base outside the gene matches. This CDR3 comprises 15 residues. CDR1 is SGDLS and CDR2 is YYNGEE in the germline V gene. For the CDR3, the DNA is TGTGCCAGCAGCGTACAGGGGGCTAGCACAGATACGCAGTATTTT. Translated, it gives CASSVQGASTDTQYF.

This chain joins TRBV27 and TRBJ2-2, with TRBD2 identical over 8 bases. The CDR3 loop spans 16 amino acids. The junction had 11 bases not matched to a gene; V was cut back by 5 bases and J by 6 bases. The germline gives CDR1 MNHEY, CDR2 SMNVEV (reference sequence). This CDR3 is CASSKQSGSSSGELFF. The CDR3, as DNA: TGTGCCAGCAGTAAGCAAAGCGGGAGTTCATCCGGGGAGCTGTTTTTT.

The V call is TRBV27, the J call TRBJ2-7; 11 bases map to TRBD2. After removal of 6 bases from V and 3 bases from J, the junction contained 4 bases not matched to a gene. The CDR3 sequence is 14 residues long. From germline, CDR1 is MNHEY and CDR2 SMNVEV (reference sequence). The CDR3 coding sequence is TGTGCCAGCAGCTCACTAGCGGGAGTCTACGAGCAGTACTTC. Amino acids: CASSSLAGVYEQYF.

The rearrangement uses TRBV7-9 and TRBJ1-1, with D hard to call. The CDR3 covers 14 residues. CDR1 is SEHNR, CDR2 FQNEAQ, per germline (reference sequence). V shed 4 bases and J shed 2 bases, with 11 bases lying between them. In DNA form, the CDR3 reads TGTGCCAGCAGCTACTCCGAGCGAAACACTGAAGCTTTCTTT. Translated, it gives CASSYSERNTEAFF.

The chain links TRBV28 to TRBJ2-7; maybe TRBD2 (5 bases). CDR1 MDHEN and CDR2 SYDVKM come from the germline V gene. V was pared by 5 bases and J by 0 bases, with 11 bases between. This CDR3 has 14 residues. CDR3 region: CASSIPTTSYEQYF. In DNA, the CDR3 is TGTGCCAGCAGTATCCCGACTACCTCCTACGAGCAGTACTTC.

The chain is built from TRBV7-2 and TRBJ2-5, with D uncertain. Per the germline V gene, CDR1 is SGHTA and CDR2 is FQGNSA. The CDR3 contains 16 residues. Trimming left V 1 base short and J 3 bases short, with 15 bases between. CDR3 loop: CASSLVGYWEEETQYF. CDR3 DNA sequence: TGTGCCAGCAGCTTAGTCGGTTACTGGGAAGAAGAGACCCAGTACTTC.

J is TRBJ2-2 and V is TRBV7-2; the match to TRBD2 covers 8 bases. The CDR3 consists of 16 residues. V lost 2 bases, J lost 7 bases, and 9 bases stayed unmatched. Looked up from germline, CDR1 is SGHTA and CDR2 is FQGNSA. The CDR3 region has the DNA TGTGCCAGCAGCTTAAATCCCTCTGGGACTAGCGGGGAGCTGTTTTTT. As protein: CASSLNPSGTSGELFF.

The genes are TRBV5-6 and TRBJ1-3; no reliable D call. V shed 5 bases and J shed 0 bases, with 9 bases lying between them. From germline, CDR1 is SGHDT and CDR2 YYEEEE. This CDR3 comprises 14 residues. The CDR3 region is CASSPISSGNTIYF. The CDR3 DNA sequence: TGTGCCAGCAGTCCCATTAGCTCTGGAAACACCATATATTTT.

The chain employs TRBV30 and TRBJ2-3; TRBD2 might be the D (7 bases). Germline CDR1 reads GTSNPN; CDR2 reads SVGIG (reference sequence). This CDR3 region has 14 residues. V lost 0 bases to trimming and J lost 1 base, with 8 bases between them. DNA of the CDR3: TGTGCCTGGAGTGTAGGGGGGGGCACAGATACGCAGTATTTT. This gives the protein CAWSVGGGTDTQYF.

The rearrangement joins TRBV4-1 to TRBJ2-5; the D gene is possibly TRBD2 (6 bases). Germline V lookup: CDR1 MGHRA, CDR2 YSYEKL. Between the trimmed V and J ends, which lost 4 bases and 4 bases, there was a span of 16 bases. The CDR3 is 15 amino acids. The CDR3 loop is CASSLSVGRSETQYF. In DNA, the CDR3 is TGCGCCAGCAGCCTCTCGGTCGGGAGATCAGAGACCCAGTACTTC.

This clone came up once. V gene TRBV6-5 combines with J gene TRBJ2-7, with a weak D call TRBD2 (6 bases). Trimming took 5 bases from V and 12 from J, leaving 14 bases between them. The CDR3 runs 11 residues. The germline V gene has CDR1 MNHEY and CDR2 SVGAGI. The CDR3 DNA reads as TGTGCCAGCAGTCTCCTCCGGGGAGGGTACTTC. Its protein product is CASSLLRGGYF.

CDR3 amino acids: CASSLALRETQYF. The CDR3 DNA follows: TGTGCCAGCAGCTTAGCATTAAGGGAGACCCAGTACTTC. The gene calls are TRBV7-9 and TRBJ2-5; D is undetermined. V was pared by 0 bases and J by 5 bases, with 7 bases between. This CDR3 contains 13 residues. Germline V lookup: CDR1 SEHNR, CDR2 FQNEAQ (reference sequence). The variable domain in full, completed from reference TRBV7-9 and TRBJ2-5, reads DTGVSQNPRHKITKRGQNVTFRCDPISEHNRLYWYRQTLGQGPEFLTYFQNEAQLEKSRLLSDRFSAERPKGSFSTLEIQRTEQGDSAMYLCASSLALRETQYFGPGTRLLVL.

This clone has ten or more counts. CDR3: CASSVRQAWAGANVLTF. CDR3 sequence (DNA): TGTGCCAGCAGCGTCCGTCAGGCATGGGCTGGGGCCAACGTCCTGACTTTC. The gene calls are TRBV7-9 and TRBJ2-6, with D uncertain. V dropped 5 bases and J dropped 2 bases, with 16 bases sitting between them. Germline CDR1 reads SEHNR; CDR2 reads FQNEAQ (reference sequence). The CDR3 consists of 17 residues.

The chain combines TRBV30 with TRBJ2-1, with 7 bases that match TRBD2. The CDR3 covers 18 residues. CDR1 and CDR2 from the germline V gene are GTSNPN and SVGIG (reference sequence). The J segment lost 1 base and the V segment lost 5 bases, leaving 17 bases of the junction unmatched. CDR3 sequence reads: CAWRGWGVSSGSYNEQFF. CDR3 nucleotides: TGTGCCTGGCGCGGGTGGGGTGTGTCTAGCGGTTCCTACAATGAGCAGTTCTTC.

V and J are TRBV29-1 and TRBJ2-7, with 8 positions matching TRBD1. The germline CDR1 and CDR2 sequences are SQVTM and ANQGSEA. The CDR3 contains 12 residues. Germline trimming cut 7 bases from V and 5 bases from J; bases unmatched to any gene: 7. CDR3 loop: CSAGVTGDEQYF. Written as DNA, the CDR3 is TGCAGCGCTGGGGTGACAGGGGACGAGCAGTACTTC.

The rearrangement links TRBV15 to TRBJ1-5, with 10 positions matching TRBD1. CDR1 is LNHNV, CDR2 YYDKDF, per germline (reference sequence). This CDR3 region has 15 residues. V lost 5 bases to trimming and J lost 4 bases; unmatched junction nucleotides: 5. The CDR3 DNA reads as TGTGCCACCAGCCCAGGGACAGGGGAAAATCAGCCCCAGCATTTT. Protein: CATSPGTGENQPQHF.

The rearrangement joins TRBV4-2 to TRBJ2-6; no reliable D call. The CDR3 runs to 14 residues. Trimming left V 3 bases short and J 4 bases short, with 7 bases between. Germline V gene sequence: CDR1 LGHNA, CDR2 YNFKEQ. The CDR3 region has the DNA TGTGCCAGCAGCCACCGATCGGGGGCCAACGTCCTGACTTTC. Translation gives CASSHRSGANVLTF.

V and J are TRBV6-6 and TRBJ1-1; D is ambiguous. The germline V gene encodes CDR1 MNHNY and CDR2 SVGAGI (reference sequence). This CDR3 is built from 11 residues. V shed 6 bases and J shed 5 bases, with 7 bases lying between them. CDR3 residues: CASRKWTEAFF. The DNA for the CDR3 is TGTGCCAGCAGGAAATGGACTGAAGCTTTCTTT.

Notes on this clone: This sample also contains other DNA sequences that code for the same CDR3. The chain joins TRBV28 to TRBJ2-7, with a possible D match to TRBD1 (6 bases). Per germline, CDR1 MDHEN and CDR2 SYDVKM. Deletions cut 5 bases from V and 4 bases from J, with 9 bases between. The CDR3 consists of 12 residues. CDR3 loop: CASSLGQYEQYF. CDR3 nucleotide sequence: TGTGCCAGCAGTCTTGGACAGTACGAGCAGTACTTC. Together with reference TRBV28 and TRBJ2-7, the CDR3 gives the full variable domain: DVKVTQSSRYLVKRTGEKVFLECVQDMDHENMFWYRQDPGLGLRLIYFSYDVKMKEKGDIPEGYSVSREKKERFSLILESASTNQTSMYLCASSLGQYEQYFGPGTRLTVT.

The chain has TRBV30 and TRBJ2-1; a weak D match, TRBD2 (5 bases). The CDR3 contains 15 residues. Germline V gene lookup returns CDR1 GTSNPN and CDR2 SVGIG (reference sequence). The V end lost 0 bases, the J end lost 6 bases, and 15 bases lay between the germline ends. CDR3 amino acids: CAWSVRRVTSNEQFF. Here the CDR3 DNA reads TGTGCCTGGAGTGTACGACGGGTTACTAGCAATGAGCAGTTCTTC.

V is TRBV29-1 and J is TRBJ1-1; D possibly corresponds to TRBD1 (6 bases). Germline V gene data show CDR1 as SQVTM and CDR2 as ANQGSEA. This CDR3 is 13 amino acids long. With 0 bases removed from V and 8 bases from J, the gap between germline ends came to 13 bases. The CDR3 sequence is CSVEEEQGLEAFF. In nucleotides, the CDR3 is TGCAGCGTTGAAGAAGAACAGGGCTTGGAAGCTTTCTTT.

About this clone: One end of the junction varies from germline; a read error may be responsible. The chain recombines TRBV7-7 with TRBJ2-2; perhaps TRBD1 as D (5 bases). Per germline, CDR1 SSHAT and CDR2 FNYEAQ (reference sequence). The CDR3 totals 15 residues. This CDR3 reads CASSLSGSNTGELFF. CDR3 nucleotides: TGTGCTAGCAGCTTATCAGGGTCGAACACCGGGGAGCTGTTTTTT.

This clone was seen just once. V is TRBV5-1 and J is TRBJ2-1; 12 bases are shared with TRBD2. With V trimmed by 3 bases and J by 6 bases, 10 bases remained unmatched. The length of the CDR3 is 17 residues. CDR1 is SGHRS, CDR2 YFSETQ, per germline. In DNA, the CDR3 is TGCGCCAGCAGCTGGGCCCCTACGACTAGCGGGAGCAATGAGCAGTTCTTC. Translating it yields CASSWAPTTSGSNEQFF.

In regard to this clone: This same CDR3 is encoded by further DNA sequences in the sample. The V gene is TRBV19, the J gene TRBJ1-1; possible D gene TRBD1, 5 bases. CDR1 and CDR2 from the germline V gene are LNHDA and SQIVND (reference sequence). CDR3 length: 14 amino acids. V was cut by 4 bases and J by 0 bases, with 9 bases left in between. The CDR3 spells CASSTPGLNTEAFF. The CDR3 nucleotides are TGTGCCAGTAGTACACCGGGACTGAACACTGAAGCTTTCTTT.

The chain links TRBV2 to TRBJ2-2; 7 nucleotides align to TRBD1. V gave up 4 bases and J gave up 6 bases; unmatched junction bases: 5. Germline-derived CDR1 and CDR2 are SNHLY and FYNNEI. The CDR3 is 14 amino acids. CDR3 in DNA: TGTGCCAGCAGTGGATTGACAGGGTCCGGGGAGCTGTTTTTT. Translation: CASSGLTGSGELFF.

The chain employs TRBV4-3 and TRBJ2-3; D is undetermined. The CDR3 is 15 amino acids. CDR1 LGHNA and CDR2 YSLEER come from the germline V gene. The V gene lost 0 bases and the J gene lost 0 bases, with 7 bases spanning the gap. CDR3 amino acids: CASSQDELSTDTQYF. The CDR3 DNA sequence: TGCGCCAGCAGCCAAGATGAGCTTAGCACAGATACGCAGTATTTT.